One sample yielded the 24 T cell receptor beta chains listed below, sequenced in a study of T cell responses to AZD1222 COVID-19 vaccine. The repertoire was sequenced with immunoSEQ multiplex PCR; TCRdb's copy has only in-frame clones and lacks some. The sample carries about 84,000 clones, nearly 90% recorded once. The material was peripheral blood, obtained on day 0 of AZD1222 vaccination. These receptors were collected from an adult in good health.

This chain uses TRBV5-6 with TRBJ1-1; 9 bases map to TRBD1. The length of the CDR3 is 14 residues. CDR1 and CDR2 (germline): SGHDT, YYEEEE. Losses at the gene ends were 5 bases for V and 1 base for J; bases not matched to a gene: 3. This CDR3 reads CASSPQGANTEAFF. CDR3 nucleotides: TGTGCCAGCAGTCCACAGGGGGCGAACACTGAAGCTTTCTTT.

The CDR3, as DNA: TGCAGTGCTAGTATGGGGACTTCTAGCAATCAGCCCCAGCATTTT. This codes for CSASMGTSSNQPQHF. This chain connects TRBV20-1 to TRBJ1-5; possible D gene TRBD1, 5 bases. Trimming pared 3 bases from V and 0 bases from J, leaving 12 bases between. This CDR3 region has 15 residues. Germline V gives CDR1 DFQATT, CDR2 SNEGSKA (reference sequence).

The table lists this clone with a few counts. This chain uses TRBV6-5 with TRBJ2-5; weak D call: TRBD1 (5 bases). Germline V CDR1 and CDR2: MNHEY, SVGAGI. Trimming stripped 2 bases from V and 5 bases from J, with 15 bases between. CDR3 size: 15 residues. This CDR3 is CASSYQPPKGETQYF. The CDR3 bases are TGTGCCAGCAGTTACCAGCCCCCCAAGGGGGAGACCCAGTACTTC.

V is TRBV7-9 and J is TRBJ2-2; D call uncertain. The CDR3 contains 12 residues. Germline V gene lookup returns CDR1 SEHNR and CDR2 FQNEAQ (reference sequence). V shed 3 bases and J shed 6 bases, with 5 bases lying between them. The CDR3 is CASSFVAGELFF. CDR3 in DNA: TGTGCCAGCAGCTTTGTCGCCGGGGAGCTGTTTTTT.

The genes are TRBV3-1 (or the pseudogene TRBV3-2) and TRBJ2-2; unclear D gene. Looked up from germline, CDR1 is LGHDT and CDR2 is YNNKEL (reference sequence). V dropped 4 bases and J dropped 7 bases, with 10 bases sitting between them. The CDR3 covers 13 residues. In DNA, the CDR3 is TGTGCCAGCAGCCGCGGAGTGGGCGGGGAGCTGTTTTTT. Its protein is CASSRGVGGELFF.

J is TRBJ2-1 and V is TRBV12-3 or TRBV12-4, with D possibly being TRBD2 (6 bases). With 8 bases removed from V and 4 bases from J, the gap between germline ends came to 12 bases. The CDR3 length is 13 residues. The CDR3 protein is CASGASAYNEQFF. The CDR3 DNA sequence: TGTGCCAGCGGGGCTAGCGCTTACAATGAGCAGTTCTTC.

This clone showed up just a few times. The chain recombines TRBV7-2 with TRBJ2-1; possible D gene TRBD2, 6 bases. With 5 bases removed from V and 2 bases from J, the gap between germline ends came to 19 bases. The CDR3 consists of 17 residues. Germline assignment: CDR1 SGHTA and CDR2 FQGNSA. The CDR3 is CASSPRTTSTAYNEQFF. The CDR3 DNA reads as TGTGCCAGCAGCCCTCGGACTACCTCAACGGCCTACAATGAGCAGTTCTTC.

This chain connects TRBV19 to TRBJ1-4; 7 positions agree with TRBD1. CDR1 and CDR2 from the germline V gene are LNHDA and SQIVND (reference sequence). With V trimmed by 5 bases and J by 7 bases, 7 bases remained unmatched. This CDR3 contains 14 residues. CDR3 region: CASSLGGVGEKLFF. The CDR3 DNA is TGTGCCAGTAGTCTAGGGGGCGTTGGTGAAAAACTGTTTTTT. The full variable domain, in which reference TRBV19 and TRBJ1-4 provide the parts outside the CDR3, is DGGITQSPKYLFRKEGQNVTLSCEQNLNHDAMYWYRQDPGQGLRLIYYSQIVNDFQKGDIAEGYSVSREKKESFPLTVTSAQKNPTAFYLCASSLGGVGEKLFFGSGTQLSVL.

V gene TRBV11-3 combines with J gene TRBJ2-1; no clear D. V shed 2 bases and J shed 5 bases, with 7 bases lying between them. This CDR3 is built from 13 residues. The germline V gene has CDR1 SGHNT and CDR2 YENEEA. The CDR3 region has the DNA TGTGCCAGCAGCTTACGACCACACAATGAGCAGTTCTTC. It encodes CASSLRPHNEQFF.

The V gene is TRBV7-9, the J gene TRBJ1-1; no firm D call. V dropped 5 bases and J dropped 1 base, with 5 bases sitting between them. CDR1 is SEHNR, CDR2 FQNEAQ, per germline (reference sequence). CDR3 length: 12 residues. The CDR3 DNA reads TGTGCCAGCAGCCCTAGGAACACTGAAGCTTTCTTT. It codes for CASSPRNTEAFF.

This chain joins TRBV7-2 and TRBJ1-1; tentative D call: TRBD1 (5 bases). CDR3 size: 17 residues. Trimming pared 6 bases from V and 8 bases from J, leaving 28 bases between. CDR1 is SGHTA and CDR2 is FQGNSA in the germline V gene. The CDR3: CASRLGLGHKTAFEAFF. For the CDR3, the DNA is TGTGCCAGCAGGTTGGGACTCGGTCACAAGACCGCTTTCGAAGCTTTCTTT. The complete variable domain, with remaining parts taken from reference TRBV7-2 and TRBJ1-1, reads GAGVSQSPSNKVTEKGKDVELRCDPISGHTALYWYRQSLGQGLEFLIYFQGNSAPDKSGLPSDRFSAERTGGSVSTLTIQRTQQEDSAVYLCASRLGLGHKTAFEAFFGQGTRLTVV.

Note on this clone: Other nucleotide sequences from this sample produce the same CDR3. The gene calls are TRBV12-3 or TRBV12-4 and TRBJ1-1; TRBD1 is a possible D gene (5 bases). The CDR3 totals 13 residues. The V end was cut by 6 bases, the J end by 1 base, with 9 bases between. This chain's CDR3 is CASRLGGNTEAFF. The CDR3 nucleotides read TGTGCCAGCAGGCTGGGGGGGAACACTGAAGCTTTCTTT.

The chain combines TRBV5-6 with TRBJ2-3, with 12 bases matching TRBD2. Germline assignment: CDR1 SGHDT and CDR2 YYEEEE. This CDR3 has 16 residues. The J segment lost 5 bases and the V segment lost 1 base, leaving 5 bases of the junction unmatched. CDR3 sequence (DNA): TGTGCCAGCAGCTTGAAACTAGCGGGAGGCAGAGATACGCAGTATTTT. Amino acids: CASSLKLAGGRDTQYF.

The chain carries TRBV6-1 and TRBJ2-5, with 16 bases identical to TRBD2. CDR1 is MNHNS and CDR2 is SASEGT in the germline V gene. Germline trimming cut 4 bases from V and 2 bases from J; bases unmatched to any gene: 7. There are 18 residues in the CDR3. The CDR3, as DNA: TGTGCCAGCAGTGGGGCGGGACTAGCGGGAGGGTTACAAGAGACCCAGTACTTC. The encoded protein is CASSGAGLAGGLQETQYF.

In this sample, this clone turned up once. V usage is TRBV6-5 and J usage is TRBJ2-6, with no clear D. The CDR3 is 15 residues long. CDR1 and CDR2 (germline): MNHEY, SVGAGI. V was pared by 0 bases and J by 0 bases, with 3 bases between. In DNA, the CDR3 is TGTGCCAGCAGTTACTCGGACTCTGGGGCCAACGTCCTGACTTTC. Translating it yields CASSYSDSGANVLTF.

The CDR3 region has the DNA TGTGCCACTACTACAATGGATAGCAATCAGCCCCAGCATTTT. Protein product: CATTTMDSNQPQHF. The chain links TRBV19 to TRBJ1-5; no firm D call. There are 14 residues in the CDR3. V was pared by 10 bases and J by 0 bases, with 13 bases between. Germline V CDR1 and CDR2: LNHDA, SQIVND (reference sequence).

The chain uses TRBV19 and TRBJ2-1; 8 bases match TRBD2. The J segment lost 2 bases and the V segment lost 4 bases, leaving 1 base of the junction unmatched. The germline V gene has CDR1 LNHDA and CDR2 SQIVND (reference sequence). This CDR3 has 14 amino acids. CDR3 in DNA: TGTGCCAGTAGTAAGCGGGAGCCCTACAATGAGCAGTTCTTC. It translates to CASSKREPYNEQFF.

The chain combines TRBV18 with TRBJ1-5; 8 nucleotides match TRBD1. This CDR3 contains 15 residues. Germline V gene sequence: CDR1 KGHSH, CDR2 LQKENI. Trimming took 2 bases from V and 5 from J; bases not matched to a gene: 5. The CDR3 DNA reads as TGTGCCAGCTCACCAGCAGGGGGCATAGATCAGCCCCAGCATTTT. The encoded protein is CASSPAGGIDQPQHF.

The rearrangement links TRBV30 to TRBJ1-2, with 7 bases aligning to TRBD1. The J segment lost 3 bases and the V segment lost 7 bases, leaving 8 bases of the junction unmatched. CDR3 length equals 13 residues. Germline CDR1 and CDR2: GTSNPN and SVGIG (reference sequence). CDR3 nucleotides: TGTGCCTCCCGCGACAGGGTTGACTATGGCTACACCTTC. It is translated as CASRDRVDYGYTF.

This CDR3 reads CASSSGLRNEKLFF. Here the CDR3 DNA reads TGTGCCAGCAGCTCGGGACTAAGAAATGAAAAACTGTTTTTT. This sequence joins TRBV7-9 and TRBJ1-4; D might be TRBD1 (5 bases). The germline gives CDR1 SEHNR, CDR2 FQNEAQ (reference sequence). There are 14 residues in the CDR3. Trimming stripped 4 bases from V and 5 bases from J, with 11 bases between.

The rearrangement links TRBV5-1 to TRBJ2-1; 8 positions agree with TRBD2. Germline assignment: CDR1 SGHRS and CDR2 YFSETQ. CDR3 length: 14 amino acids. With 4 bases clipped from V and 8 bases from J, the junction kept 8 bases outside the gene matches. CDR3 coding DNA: TGCGCCAGCAGCCCCTCCGGGACTAGGCATGAGCAGTTCTTC. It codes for CASSPSGTRHEQFF. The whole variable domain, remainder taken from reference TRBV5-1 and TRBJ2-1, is KAGVTQTPRYLIKTRGQQVTLSCSPISGHRSVSWYQQTPGQGLQFLFEYFSETQRNKGNFPGRFSGRQFSNSRSEMNVSTLELGDSALYLCASSPSGTRHEQFFGPGTRLTVL.

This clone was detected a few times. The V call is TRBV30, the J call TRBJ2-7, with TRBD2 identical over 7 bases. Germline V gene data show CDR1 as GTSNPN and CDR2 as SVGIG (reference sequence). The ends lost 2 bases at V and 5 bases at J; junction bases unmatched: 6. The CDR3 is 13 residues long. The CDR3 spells CAWSQGLADEQYF. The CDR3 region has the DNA TGTGCCTGGAGTCAGGGTCTAGCGGACGAGCAGTACTTC.

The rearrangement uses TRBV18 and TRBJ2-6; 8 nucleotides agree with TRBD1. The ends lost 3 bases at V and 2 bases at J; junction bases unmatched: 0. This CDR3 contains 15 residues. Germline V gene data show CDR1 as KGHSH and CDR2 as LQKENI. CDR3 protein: CASSPTGAGANVLTF. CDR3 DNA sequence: TGTGCCAGCTCACCGACAGGGGCTGGGGCCAACGTCCTGACTTTC.

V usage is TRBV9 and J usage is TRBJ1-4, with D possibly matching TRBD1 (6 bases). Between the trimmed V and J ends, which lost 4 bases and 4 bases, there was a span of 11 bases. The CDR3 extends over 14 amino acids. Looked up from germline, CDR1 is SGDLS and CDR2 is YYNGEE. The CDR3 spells CASSSGTNNEKLFF. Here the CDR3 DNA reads TGTGCCAGCAGCTCAGGGACAAATAATGAAAAACTGTTTTTT. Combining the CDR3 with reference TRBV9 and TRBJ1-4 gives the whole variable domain DSGVTQTPKHLITATGQRVTLRCSPRSGDLSVYWYQQSLDQGLQFLIQYYNGEERAKGNILERFSAQQFPDLHSELNLSSLELGDSALYFCASSSGTNNEKLFFGSGTQLSVL.